These T cell receptor beta chains were read from a single sample in a study of T cell responses to AZD1222 COVID-19 vaccine. The assay was immunoSEQ multiplex PCR, and TCRdb's table has in-frame clones only and misses some. The data contain roughly 110,000 clones, 89% of them singletons. The input for sequencing was peripheral blood, taken on day 0 of AZD1222 vaccination. The receptors originated from an adult in good health. The conserved cysteine and the conserved F or W are not part of the CDR3 here.

TRBV7-9	TRBJ1-3	ASSLGPGGQGRNTIY
TRBV4-2	TRBJ2-3	ASSLTSGTSTDTQY
TRBV27	TRBJ2-1	ASSWKREVEQF
TRBV28	TRBJ2-1	ASNGRPYNEQF
TRBV11-1	TRBJ2-1	ASSVQVNEQF
TRBV27	TRBJ2-7	ASSFATSGRGYEQY
TRBV28	TRBJ1-5	ASTPASGGNQPQH
TRBV18	TRBJ2-2	ASSPGLVANTGELF
TRBV28	TRBJ2-3	ASSLRRGTDTQY
TRBV28	TRBJ2-5	ASSLDFPETQY
TRBV2	TRBJ1-4	ASIRDTNEKLF
TRBV7-3	TRBJ2-7	ASSLRGTGFYEQY
TRBV12-3/TRBV12-4	TRBJ1-2	ASSLVAQGGYT
TRBV28	TRBJ1-2	ASSSSRGENGYT
TRBV28	TRBJ1-4	ASTVKGNRRYGGLF
TRBV5-6	TRBJ1-2	ASSLPGHDYGYT
TRBV24-1	TRBJ2-2	ATSDWGADPTGELF
TRBV6-2/TRBV6-3	TRBJ2-6	ASSPIHSSGANVLT
TRBV27	TRBJ1-6	ASSLGLRVSSPLH
TRBV5-1	TRBJ1-1	ASSTETLGGNTEAF
TRBV6-6	TRBJ1-4	ASRDPGQGNEKLF
TRBV5-1	TRBJ1-6	ASNTGQGALSPLH
TRBV28	TRBJ2-1	ASSFSGNEQF
TRBV6-1	TRBJ1-5	ASSEYWDRGNQPQH
TRBV27	TRBJ1-1	ASSLGAPNTEAF
TRBV28	TRBJ2-7	ASSFLRGAYEQY
TRBV4-1	TRBJ2-1	ASGKLAGVNEQF
TRBV24-1	TRBJ1-1	ATRDTGGNTEAF
TRBV19	TRBJ2-2	ASSSSLNTGELF
TRBV5-4	TRBJ1-2	ASSSSAAYGYT
TRBV29-1	TRBJ2-2	SVGGGRDTGELF
TRBV2	TRBJ2-1	ASSERAVVNEQF
TRBV7-2	TRBJ2-7	ASSLVLAGGPNHEQY
TRBV2	TRBJ2-7	ASSPVAGDYEQY
TRBV30	TRBJ2-1	AWITQTGGLGIQSSYNEQF
TRBV27	TRBJ2-3	ASSLSWTADTQY
TRBV7-6	TRBJ2-3	ASRVGLAFADTQY
TRBV6-2/TRBV6-3	TRBJ1-1	ASSYSRNTEAF
TRBV18	TRBJ1-1	ASSPPRQPMNTEAF
TRBV24-1	TRBJ1-5	ATSDRLDQPQH
TRBV7-3	TRBJ1-2	ASSLTGADPGQGAGYT
TRBV14	TRBJ1-6	ASSRVPNSPLH
TRBV9	TRBJ1-3	ASSATGPWSGNTIY
TRBV9	TRBJ2-3	ASSKGGQGVADTQY
TRBV11-2	TRBJ2-7	ASSFVRTYEQY
TRBV6-2/TRBV6-3	TRBJ2-1	ASSFGGTYNEQF
TRBV11-3	TRBJ1-3	ASSLDSGARGNTIY
TRBV28	TRBJ1-4	ASSLDRGGTTNEKLF
TRBV6-4	TRBJ2-5	ASSPGQGYETQY